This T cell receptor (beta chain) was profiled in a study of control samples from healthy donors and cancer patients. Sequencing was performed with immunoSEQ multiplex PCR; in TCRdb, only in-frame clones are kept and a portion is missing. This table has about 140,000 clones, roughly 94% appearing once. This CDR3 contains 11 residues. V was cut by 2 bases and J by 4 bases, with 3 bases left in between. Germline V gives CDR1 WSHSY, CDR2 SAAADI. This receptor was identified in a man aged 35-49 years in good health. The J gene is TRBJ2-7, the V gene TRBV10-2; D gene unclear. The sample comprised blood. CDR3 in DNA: TGCGCCAGCAGTGAGGCGTACGAGCAGTACTTC. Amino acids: CASSEAYEQYF.